This T cell receptor beta chain was obtained from a study of blood T cell repertoires in COVID-19. Whole-study context: Specimens from acute and convalescent COVID-19 originated in the United States, Italy and Spain. From T cells, B-cell-depleted T cells, or PBMCs came the material, which was cDNA or gDNA.

This CDR3 is 14 amino acids long. V was shortened by 3 bases and J by 3 bases, with 11 bases between the two germline ends. Germline CDR1 reads LNHDA; CDR2 reads SQIVND (reference sequence). Authors' analysis steps: Reference gene primer amplification gave estimated nucleated cell counts. The table came from immunoSEQ multiplex PCR; TCRdb's copy has only in-frame clones and leaves some out. V and J calls and clone size are given by that table; D and trimming were obtained from the DNA. The table shows about 120,000 clones, with 82% occurring only once. The chain carries TRBV19 and TRBJ1-1; possibly TRBD1 for D (5 bases). The TCR comes from an older woman with acute or convalescent COVID-19. Material for sequencing was peripheral blood. The CDR3 here is CASSIPQGYTEAFF. The CDR3 region has the DNA TGTGCCAGTAGTATTCCCCAGGGCTACACTGAAGCTTTCTTT.